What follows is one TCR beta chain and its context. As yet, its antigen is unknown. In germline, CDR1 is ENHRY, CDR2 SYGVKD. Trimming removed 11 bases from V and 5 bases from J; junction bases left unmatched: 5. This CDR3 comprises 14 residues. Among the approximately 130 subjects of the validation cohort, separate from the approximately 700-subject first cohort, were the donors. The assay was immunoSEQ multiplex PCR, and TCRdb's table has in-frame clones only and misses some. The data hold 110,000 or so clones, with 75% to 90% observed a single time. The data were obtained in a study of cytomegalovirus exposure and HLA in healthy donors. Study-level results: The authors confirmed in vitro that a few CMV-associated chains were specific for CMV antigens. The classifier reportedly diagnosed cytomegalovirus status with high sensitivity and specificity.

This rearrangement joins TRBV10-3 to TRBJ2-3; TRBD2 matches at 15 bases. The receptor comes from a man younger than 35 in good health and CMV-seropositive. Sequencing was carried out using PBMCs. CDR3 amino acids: CASGLAGGQDTQYF. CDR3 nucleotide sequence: TGTGCCTCTGGACTAGCGGGGGGGCAAGATACGCAGTATTTT.